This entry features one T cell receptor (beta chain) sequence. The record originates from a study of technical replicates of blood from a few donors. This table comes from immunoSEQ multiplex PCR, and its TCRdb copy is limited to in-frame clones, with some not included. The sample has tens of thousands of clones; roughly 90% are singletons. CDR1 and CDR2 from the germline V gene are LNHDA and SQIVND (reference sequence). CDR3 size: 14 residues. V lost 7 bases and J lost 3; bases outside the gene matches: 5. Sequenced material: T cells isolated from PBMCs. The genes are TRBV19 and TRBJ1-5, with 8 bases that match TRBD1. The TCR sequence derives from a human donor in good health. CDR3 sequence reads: CASTTDRVNQPQHF. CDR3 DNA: TGTGCCAGTACCACGGACAGGGTCAATCAGCCCCAGCATTTT.